This T cell receptor (beta chain) was captured by sequencing in a study of blood T cell repertoires in COVID-19. The germline V gene encodes CDR1 PRHDT and CDR2 FYEKMQ (reference sequence). The ends were cut back, 5 bases at V and 4 bases at J, with 18 bases in the middle. The CDR3 runs to 17 residues. Measured with immunoSEQ multiplex PCR; TCRdb has only the in-frame clones, and not every one. The table has 180,000 or so clones, around 85% seen once. The sequenced material came from peripheral blood. The chain carries TRBV13 and TRBJ1-6, with D perhaps matching TRBD1 (6 bases). The source is a man aged 60-69 years who had recovered from COVID-19. CDR3 protein: CASSARQASLYNSPLHF. The CDR3 DNA reads TGTGCCAGCAGCGCGCGACAGGCCTCTTTGTATAATTCACCCCTCCACTTT.